These 22 T cell receptor beta chains were all obtained from the same sample, sequenced in a study of blood T cell repertoires in COVID-19. The table came from immunoSEQ multiplex PCR; TCRdb's copy has only in-frame clones and leaves some out. Among some 140,000 clones listed, around 83% were seen once. Sequenced material: peripheral blood. These receptors originate from a woman aged 60-70 years with COVID-19, enrolled during active disease.

The chain has TRBV2 and TRBJ1-6; 8 bases map to TRBD1. Per germline, CDR1 SNHLY and CDR2 FYNNEI. The CDR3 spans 14 residues. Germline trimming cut 7 bases from V and 7 bases from J; bases unmatched to any gene: 6. The DNA for the CDR3 is TGTGCCAGCAAAGGGGCAGGGGGCAATTCACCCCTCCACTTT. Protein product: CASKGAGGNSPLHF.

This clone has just one count. The genes are TRBV4-1 and TRBJ1-1, with D maybe TRBD1 (5 bases). The V and J ends lost 0 bases and 4 bases respectively, with 12 bases between them. Per germline, CDR1 MGHRA and CDR2 YSYEKL. The CDR3 is 15 residues long. DNA of the CDR3: TGCGCCAGCAGCCAAGATGGCTGGGGGGGCACTGAAGCTTTCTTT. Its translation: CASSQDGWGGTEAFF.

In this sample, this clone turned up once. This chain uses TRBV19 with TRBJ2-1, with no clear D. CDR3 length equals 12 residues. Germline-derived CDR1 and CDR2 are LNHDA and SQIVND (reference sequence). Trimming left V 3 bases short and J 9 bases short, with 9 bases between. The CDR3 sequence: CASSIRGGEQFF. The CDR3 DNA follows: TGTGCCAGTAGTATTCGAGGTGGTGAGCAGTTCTTC.

The V and J genes are TRBV30 and TRBJ1-5; no clear D. The CDR3 extends over 16 amino acids. Germline V gene sequence: CDR1 GTSNPN, CDR2 SVGIG (reference sequence). V was pared by 1 base and J by 3 bases, with 16 bases between. As DNA, the CDR3 is TGTGCCTGGAGTGCCGGGTTCAGCAGCTCCAATCAGCCCCAGCATTTT. It codes for CAWSAGFSSSNQPQHF.

The chain couples TRBV7-6 to TRBJ2-3; TRBD1 aligns across 9 bases. The germline CDR1 and CDR2 sequences are SGHVS and FNYEAQ. The CDR3 extends over 15 amino acids. The V segment lost 1 base and the J segment 4 bases; nucleotides outside the gene matches: 3. CDR3 bases: TGTGCCAGCAGCTTAGGCACAGGGGGCTCAGATACGCAGTATTTT. It specifies CASSLGTGGSDTQYF. Using reference TRBV7-6 and TRBJ2-3 for the parts outside the CDR3, the full variable domain is GAGVSQSPRYKVTKRGQDVALRCDPISGHVSLYWYRQALGQGPEFLTYFNYEAQQDKSGLPNDRFSAERPEGSISTLTIQRTEQRDSAMYRCASSLGTGGSDTQYFGPGTRLTVL.

The chain carries TRBV4-2 and TRBJ2-5, with 12 nucleotides matching TRBD2. CDR1 LGHNA and CDR2 YNFKEQ come from the germline V gene. J was trimmed by 1 base and V by 5 bases; bases with no gene match: 2. The CDR3 runs to 15 residues. CDR3 in DNA: TGTGCCAGCAGCGAGACTAGCGGGAGCCAAGAGACCCAGTACTTC. Amino acid sequence: CASSETSGSQETQYF.

J is TRBJ2-5 and V is TRBV11-2; 10 bases line up with TRBD1. Germline CDR1 and CDR2: SGHAT and FQNNGV. V dropped 6 bases and J dropped 5; count of bases not matched to a gene: 9. CDR3 length: 15 amino acids. The CDR3 region is CASSLPGQGRETQYF. The CDR3 DNA follows: TGTGCCAGCAGTCTACCGGGACAGGGGCGGGAGACCCAGTACTTC.

J is TRBJ2-1 and V is TRBV3-1 (or the pseudogene TRBV3-2); 8 nucleotides align to TRBD1. In germline, CDR1 is LGHDT, CDR2 YNNKEL (reference sequence). This CDR3 is built from 14 residues. The J segment lost 8 bases and the V segment lost 4 bases, leaving 7 bases of the junction unmatched. This CDR3 reads CASSPVTGVHEQFF. CDR3 DNA: TGTGCCAGCAGCCCCGTGACAGGGGTTCATGAGCAGTTCTTC.

The J gene is TRBJ1-2, the V gene TRBV5-4; unclear D gene. CDR1 and CDR2 (germline): SGHNT, YYREEE (reference sequence). V lost 4 bases to trimming and J lost 3 bases, with 16 bases between them. CDR3 length: 15 amino acids. The CDR3 protein is CASSPSAGKDYGYTF. As DNA, the CDR3 is TGTGCCAGCAGCCCCTCGGCGGGGAAGGACTATGGCTACACCTTC.

The CDR3 here is CASSLTGGSNQPQHF. The DNA for the CDR3 is TGTGCCAGCAGCTTGACAGGGGGAAGCAATCAGCCCCAGCATTTT. V gene TRBV7-8 combines with J gene TRBJ1-5; 9 bases are a match to TRBD1. There are 15 residues in the CDR3. After removal of 3 bases from V and 1 base from J, the junction contained 1 base not matched to a gene. Germline CDR1 SGHVS, CDR2 FQNEAQ. Full variable domain (outside the CDR3, taken from reference TRBV7-8 and TRBJ1-5): GAGVSQSPRYKVAKRGQDVALRCDPISGHVSLFWYQQALGQGPEFLTYFQNEAQLDKSGLPSDRFFAERPEGSVSTLKIQRTQQEDSAVYLCASSLTGGSNQPQHFGDGTRLSIL.

The V call is TRBV27, the J call TRBJ1-5; maybe TRBD1 (6 bases). This CDR3 is 15 amino acids long. Per the germline V gene, CDR1 is MNHEY and CDR2 is SMNVEV (reference sequence). V shed 5 bases and J shed 3 bases, with 14 bases lying between them. The CDR3 loop is CASSLSRDINQPQHF. Written as DNA, the CDR3 is TGTGCCAGCAGTCTTTCTAGGGACATCAATCAGCCCCAGCATTTT.

This clone showed up just once. The chain is built from TRBV10-3 and TRBJ1-1, with no clear D. This CDR3 comprises 16 residues. Germline lookup yields CDR1 ENHRY and CDR2 SYGVKD. V shed 0 bases and J shed 0 bases, with 11 bases lying between them. CDR3 protein: CAISESGGSLNTEAFF. In DNA, the CDR3 is TGTGCCATCAGTGAGTCTGGCGGTTCGCTGAACACTGAAGCTTTCTTT.

The chain couples TRBV5-1 to TRBJ2-5; TRBD2 is a possible D gene (6 bases). The germline V and J ends were trimmed by 4 bases and 4 bases, with 26 bases remaining between them. Germline values: CDR1 SGHRS, CDR2 YFSETQ. The CDR3 totals 18 residues. The CDR3 protein is CASSTTNGGLVQGETQYF. Written as DNA, the CDR3 is TGCGCCAGCAGCACAACTAACGGGGGTCTCGTCCAAGGAGAGACCCAGTACTTC.

The chain carries TRBV10-1 and TRBJ2-1, with TRBD1 matching 9 bases. Per the germline V gene, CDR1 is WNHNN and CDR2 is SYGVQD (reference sequence). With 5 bases clipped from V and 2 bases from J, the junction kept 7 bases outside the gene matches. The CDR3 consists of 16 residues. The DNA of the CDR3 is TGCGCCAGCAGTTCTACAGGGGGCCCTACCTACAATGAGCAGTTCTTC. Residues: CASSSTGGPTYNEQFF.

The rearrangement joins TRBV27 to TRBJ1-5; D is undetermined. CDR1 MNHEY and CDR2 SMNVEV come from the germline V gene (reference sequence). The CDR3 sequence is 13 residues long. With 3 bases removed from V and 7 bases from J, the gap between germline ends came to 10 bases. This CDR3 reads CASSLALRQPQHF. The DNA for the CDR3 is TGTGCCAGCAGTTTGGCCCTGAGGCAGCCCCAGCATTTT.

The chain has TRBV5-1 and TRBJ2-5; D perhaps matches TRBD2 (6 bases). Germline CDR1 and CDR2: SGHRS and YFSETQ. The CDR3 totals 14 residues. V lost 0 bases and J 7 bases, leaving 13 bases between the germline ends. CDR3: CASSLGEVGGTQYF. DNA for the CDR3: TGCGCCAGCAGCTTGGGGGAGGTAGGAGGGACCCAGTACTTC. The complete variable domain, with remaining parts taken from reference TRBV5-1 and TRBJ2-5, reads KAGVTQTPRYLIKTRGQQVTLSCSPISGHRSVSWYQQTPGQGLQFLFEYFSETQRNKGNFPGRFSGRQFSNSRSEMNVSTLELGDSALYLCASSLGEVGGTQYFGPGTRLLVL.

This sequence joins TRBV15 and TRBJ1-1; 10 bases match TRBD1. The CDR3 is made up of 14 amino acids. V lost 7 bases and J lost 3; bases outside the gene matches: 5. Germline V gene data show CDR1 as LNHNV and CDR2 as YYDKDF (reference sequence). The chain's CDR3 is CATNTDRGDTEAFF. The CDR3 DNA follows: TGTGCCACCAACACGGACAGGGGGGACACTGAAGCTTTCTTT.

The chain employs TRBV7-8 and TRBJ1-6; 7 nucleotides line up with TRBD1. J was trimmed by 9 bases and V by 1 base; bases with no gene match: 3. Germline CDR1 and CDR2: SGHVS and FQNEAQ. This CDR3 spans 14 amino acids. DNA for the CDR3: TGTGCCAGCAGCTTAGAACAGGGGATTTCACCCCTCCACTTT. It codes for CASSLEQGISPLHF.

This clone was counted a single time. V and J are TRBV11-2 and TRBJ1-2, with 7 nucleotides matching TRBD1. CDR3 length: 16 residues. V was clipped by 4 bases and J by 2 bases; unmatched bases: 10. The V gene's germline CDR1 is SGHAT and CDR2 FQNNGV. CDR3 sequence reads: CASSSYGRGQNYGYTF. The CDR3 DNA follows: TGTGCCAGCAGCTCTTATGGTAGGGGGCAAAACTATGGCTACACCTTC.

The chain links TRBV18 to TRBJ2-5; a weak D match, TRBD2 (6 bases). This CDR3 is 17 amino acids long. Between the trimmed V and J ends, which lost 4 bases and 0 bases, there was a span of 18 bases. Per the germline V gene, CDR1 is KGHSH and CDR2 is LQKENI. The CDR3, as DNA: TGTGCCAGCTCACGGTCGCTGGGGGGTTCCTACCAAGAGACCCAGTACTTC. Its protein is CASSRSLGGSYQETQYF.

V is TRBV28 and J is TRBJ2-7; the D gene is possibly TRBD1 (5 bases). V was pared by 5 bases and J by 3 bases, with 11 bases between. The germline V gene has CDR1 MDHEN and CDR2 SYDVKM. The CDR3 has 13 residues. The CDR3 DNA is TGTGCCAGCAGTATGACAGCGTACTACGAGCAGTACGTC. It translates to CASSMTAYYEQYV.

The sample holds many counts of this clone. V gene TRBV14 combines with J gene TRBJ1-2; weak D call: TRBD1 (5 bases). Trimming shortened V by 4 bases and J by 4 bases, and 16 bases separated the two germline ends. Germline CDR1 is SGHDN and CDR2 is FVKESK. The CDR3 spans 15 residues. CDR3 region: CASSRGTAVLYGYTF. The CDR3 nucleotides are TGTGCCAGCAGCCGCGGGACGGCGGTCCTCTATGGCTACACCTTC.